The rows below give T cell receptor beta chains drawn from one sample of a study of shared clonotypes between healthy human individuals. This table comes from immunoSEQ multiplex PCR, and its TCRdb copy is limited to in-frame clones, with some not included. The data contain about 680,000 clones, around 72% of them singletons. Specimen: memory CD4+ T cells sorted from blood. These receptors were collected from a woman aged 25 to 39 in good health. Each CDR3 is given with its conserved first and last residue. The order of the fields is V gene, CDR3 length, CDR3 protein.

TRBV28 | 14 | CASRPTLSDGSQHF
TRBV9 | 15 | CASSRGAQGFEEQYF
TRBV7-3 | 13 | CASSSNPKDTQYF
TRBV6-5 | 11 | CASSYVGEQFF
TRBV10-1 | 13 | CASRGDTWETQYF
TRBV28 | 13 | CASRPGQRGGYTF
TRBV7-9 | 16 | CASSHPRGAGVGTQYF
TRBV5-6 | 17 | CASSKFSGTSGKYEQYF
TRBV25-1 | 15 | CASSESRPGLHEQFF
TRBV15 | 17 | CATSRGASGRVAGELFF
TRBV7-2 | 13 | CASSLGEPYEQYF
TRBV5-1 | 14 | CASSTLPGNTEAFF
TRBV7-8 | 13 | CASRKRSSNEQYF
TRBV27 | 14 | CASSFRPGANVLTF
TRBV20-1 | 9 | CSANKEAFF
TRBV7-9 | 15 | CASSPGGQRNTEAFF
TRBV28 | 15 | CATLPSLNQVGEQYF
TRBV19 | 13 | CASSLENTGELFF
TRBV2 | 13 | CASQGLTTDTQYF
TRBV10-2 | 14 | CASSEGQPLRGYTF
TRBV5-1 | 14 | CASRLAGVPDTQYF
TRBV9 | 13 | CASSVDSNTEAFF
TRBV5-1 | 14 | CASSLVAGGGEQYF
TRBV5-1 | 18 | CASSPHGTSGRALDTQYF
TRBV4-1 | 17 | CASSQGERKTGNEKLFF
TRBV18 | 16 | CASSPFGTEGFYGYTF
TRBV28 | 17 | CASSWYRVLISYNEQFF
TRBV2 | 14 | CASNLEREEEKLFF
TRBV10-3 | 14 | CAIREYSRNTEAFF
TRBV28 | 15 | CASSLYRTGHQPQHF
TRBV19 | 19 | CASSIPHEWRGVGNQPQHF
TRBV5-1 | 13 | CASSIGQKETQYF
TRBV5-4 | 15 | CASSLGSGGGSTQYF
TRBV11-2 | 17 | CASSLPHQGADGNTIYF
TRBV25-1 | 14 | CASRGGPNTGELFF
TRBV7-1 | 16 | CASSAGLAGGTDTQYF
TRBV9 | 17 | CASSVEETVLGGNGYTF
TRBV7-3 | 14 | CASSGTGGADTQYF
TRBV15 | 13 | CATSRRVQGRQFF
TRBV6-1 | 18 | CASSGPGLAGGRTDTQYF